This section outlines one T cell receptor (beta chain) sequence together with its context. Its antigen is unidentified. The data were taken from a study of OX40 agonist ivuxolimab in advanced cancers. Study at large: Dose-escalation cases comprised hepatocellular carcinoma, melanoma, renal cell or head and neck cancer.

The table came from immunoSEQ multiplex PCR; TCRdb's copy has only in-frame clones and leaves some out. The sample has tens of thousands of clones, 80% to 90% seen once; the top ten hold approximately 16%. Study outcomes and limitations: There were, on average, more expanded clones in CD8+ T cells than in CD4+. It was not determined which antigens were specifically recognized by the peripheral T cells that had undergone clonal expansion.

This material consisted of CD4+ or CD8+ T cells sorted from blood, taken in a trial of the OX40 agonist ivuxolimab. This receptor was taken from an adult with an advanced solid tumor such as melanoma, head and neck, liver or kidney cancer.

Here the CDR3 DNA reads TGTGCCAGCAGCTTATCTCGACTATCGGGGGCCAACGTCCTGACTTTC. Encoded protein: CASSLSRLSGANVLTF. This rearrangement joins TRBV7-9 to TRBJ2-6; D may be TRBD2 (5 bases). V was cut by 2 bases and J by 4 bases, with 12 bases left in between. CDR1 is SEHNR and CDR2 is FQNEAQ in the germline V gene (reference sequence). The CDR3 contains 16 residues.